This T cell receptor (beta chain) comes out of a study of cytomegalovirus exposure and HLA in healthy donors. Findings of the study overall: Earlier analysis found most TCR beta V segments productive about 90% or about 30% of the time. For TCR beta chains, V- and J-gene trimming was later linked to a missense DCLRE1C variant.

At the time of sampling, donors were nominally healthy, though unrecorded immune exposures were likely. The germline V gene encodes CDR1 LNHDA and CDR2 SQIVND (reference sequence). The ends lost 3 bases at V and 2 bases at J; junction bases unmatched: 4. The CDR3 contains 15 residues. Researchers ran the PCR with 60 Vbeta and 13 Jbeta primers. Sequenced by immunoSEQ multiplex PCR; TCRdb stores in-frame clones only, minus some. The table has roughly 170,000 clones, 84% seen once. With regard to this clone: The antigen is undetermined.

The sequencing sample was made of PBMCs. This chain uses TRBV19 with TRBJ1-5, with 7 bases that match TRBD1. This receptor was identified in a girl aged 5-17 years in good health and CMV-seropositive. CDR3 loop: CASSIEGARNQPQHF. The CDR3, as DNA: TGTGCCAGTAGTATTGAGGGGGCCCGCAATCAGCCCCAGCATTTT.